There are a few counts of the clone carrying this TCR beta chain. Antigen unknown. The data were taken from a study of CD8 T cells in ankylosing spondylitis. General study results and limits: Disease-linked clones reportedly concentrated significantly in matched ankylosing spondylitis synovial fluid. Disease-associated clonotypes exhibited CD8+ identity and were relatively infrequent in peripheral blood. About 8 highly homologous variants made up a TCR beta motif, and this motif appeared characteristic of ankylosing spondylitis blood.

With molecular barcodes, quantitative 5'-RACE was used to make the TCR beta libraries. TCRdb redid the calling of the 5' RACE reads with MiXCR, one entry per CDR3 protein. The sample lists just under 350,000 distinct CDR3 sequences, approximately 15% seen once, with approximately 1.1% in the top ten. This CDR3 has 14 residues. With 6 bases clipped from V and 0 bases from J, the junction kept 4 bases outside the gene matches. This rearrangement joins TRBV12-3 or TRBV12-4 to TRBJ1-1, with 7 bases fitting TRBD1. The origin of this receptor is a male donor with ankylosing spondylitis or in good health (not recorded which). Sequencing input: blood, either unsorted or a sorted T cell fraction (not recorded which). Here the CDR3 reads CASRVTGLNTEAFF. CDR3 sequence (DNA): TGTGCCAGCAGGGTGACAGGGCTGAACACTGAAGCTTTCTTT.